This TCR beta chain derives from a study of cytomegalovirus exposure and HLA in healthy donors. The study's findings and limits: According to the study, 150 to 200 TCR beta chains were cytomegalovirus-associated. While the bulk of TCR sequences proved rare, some public TCRs turned up in many donors.

Looked up from germline, CDR1 is LGHNT and CDR2 is FRNRAP. The CDR3 is 21 residues long. Trimming removed 2 bases from V and 3 bases from J; junction bases left unmatched: 20. Using immunoSEQ multiplex PCR, the repertoire was profiled, and TCRdb retains in-frame clones only, with some absent. There are roughly 130,000 clones in the sample; roughly nine tenths occur only once, and approximately 3% lies in the top ten. This clone was observed once. Its cognate antigen is unknown. This clonotype was obtained from a young man in good health and CMV-seronegative. Sequencing was done on a sample of PBMCs. The chain has TRBV12-5 and TRBJ2-5; 11 bases are shared with TRBD1. CDR3 coding DNA: TGTGCTAGTGGTTTGCTTCTGGATGGCCCCGGGACAGGGGGTTTAAAAGAGACCCAGTACTTC. Amino acids: CASGLLLDGPGTGGLKETQYF.